This entry is about one T cell receptor (beta chain). TCRdb's table, derived via immunoSEQ multiplex PCR, lists solely in-frame clones and lacks some. The repertoire consists of 360,000 or so clones, with roughly 84% occurring once and the leading ten covering approximately 3.6%. These data originate in a study of Ad26.COV2.S vaccination and SARS-CoV-2 variants. Looking at the study overall: Intramuscular Ad26.COV2.S at 5x10^10 or 1x10^11 viral particles.

Regarding treatment: 19 received Ad26.COV2.S at low or high dose, single or two shots; 5 received placebo; per-sample allocation not given. Sampling took place 63 days after the first vaccine or placebo injection. The receptor was isolated from a person between 18 and 60 years old who received the Ad26.COV2.S COVID-19 vaccine or a placebo. Sequences were derived from peripheral blood, sampled in a trial of Ad26.COV2.S vaccine versus placebo.

For the CDR3, the DNA is TGTGCCAGCAGCGTAGGAGGGACAGTGCCCTACGAGCAGTACTTC. Its translation is CASSVGGTVPYEQYF. The J gene is TRBJ2-7, the V gene TRBV9, with 7 bases fitting TRBD1. The length of the CDR3 is 15 residues. CDR1 and CDR2 (germline): SGDLS, YYNGEE. V lost 0 bases and J lost 2; bases outside the gene matches: 5.